This TCR beta chain comes out of a study of T cells after yellow fever vaccination. General study results and limits: Repertoires sorted by FACS could include abundant clonotypes that are contaminants from the bulk population.

The study made its TCR cDNA through 5'RACE template switching. That step introduced a universal primer site along with UMIs. MiXCR, applied by TCRdb to the 5' RACE reads, yields one record per CDR3 protein. The top ten hold roughly 24% of the sample, which has under 55,000 distinct CDR3 sequences, 6.5% to 8.5% seen once. This clonotype was counted ten times or more. V lost 4 bases to trimming and J lost 2 bases; unmatched junction nucleotides: 6. CDR1 is SGHRS and CDR2 is YFSETQ in the germline V gene. The CDR3 is made up of 15 amino acids. The sample in question was CD8+ T cells not binding an NS4B(214-222) dextramer, sorted from PBMCs, obtained approximately 40 days after the first yellow fever vaccination. The rearrangement uses TRBV5-1 and TRBJ1-1; TRBD1 agrees at 9 bases. The source is a man aged 18 to 30 who received the YFV17D yellow fever vaccine. The CDR3 bases are TGCGCCAGCAGCAGACGGGACAGGGAAAACACTGAAGCTTTCTTT. It encodes CASSRRDRENTEAFF.